This T cell receptor (beta chain) was sequenced for a study of human T cells and chemical hapten exposure. Points from the study as a whole: Donors had alopecia, so their immune response may differ from healthy people's.

In the original processing: The median was roughly 91,000 TCRs per sample, ranging about 20,000 to 690,600. One entry per CDR3 protein results from TCRdb running MiXCR on the RACE reads. The V and J calls reflect TCRdb's pipeline rather than the authors' work. The data contain tens of thousands of distinct CDR3 sequences, over 9.5% of them singletons. The table lists this clonotype with many counts. The antigen is not known. Germline V gives CDR1 SGHVS, CDR2 FQNEAQ. The CDR3 contains 14 residues. V was pared by 0 bases and J by 3 bases, with 8 bases between. Specified time point: pre-sensitization, week 0. Treatment of the sample: therapeutic diphenylcyclopropenone sensitization with weekly scalp DPC.

The sequence derives from a man aged 25-40 years with alopecia areata. Some clones in this sample may be carry-over from other donors' samples. The chain links TRBV7-8 to TRBJ1-2; D may be TRBD1 (6 bases). This specimen consisted of whole blood, obtained in connection with sensitization to the hapten diphenylcyclopropenone (DPC). CDR3 DNA: TGTGCCAGCAGCTTAGCTGCAGGGGACTATGGCTACACCTTC. Translation gives CASSLAAGDYGYTF. Based on the CDR3 plus reference TRBV7-8 and TRBJ1-2, the full variable domain is GAGVSQSPRYKVAKRGQDVALRCDPISGHVSLFWYQQALGQGPEFLTYFQNEAQLDKSGLPSDRFFAERPEGSVSTLKIQRTQQEDSAVYLCASSLAAGDYGYTFGSGTRLTVV.